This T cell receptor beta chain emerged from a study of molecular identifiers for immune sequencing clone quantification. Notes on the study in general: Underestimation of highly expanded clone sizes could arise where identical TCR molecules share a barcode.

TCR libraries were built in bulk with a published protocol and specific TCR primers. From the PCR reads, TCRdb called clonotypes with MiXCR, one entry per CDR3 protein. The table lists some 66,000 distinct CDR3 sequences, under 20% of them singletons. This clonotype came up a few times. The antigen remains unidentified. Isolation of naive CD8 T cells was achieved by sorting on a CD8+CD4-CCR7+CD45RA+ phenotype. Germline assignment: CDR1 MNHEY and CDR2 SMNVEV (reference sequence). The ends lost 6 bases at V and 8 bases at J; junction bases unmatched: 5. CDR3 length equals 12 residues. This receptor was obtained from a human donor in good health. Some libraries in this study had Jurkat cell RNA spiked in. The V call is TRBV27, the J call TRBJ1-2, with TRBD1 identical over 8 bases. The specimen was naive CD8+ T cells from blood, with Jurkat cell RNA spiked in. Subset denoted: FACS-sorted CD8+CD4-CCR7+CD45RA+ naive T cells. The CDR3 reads CASRGQVVGYTF. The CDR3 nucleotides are TGTGCCAGCAGGGGACAGGTCGTCGGCTACACCTTC.